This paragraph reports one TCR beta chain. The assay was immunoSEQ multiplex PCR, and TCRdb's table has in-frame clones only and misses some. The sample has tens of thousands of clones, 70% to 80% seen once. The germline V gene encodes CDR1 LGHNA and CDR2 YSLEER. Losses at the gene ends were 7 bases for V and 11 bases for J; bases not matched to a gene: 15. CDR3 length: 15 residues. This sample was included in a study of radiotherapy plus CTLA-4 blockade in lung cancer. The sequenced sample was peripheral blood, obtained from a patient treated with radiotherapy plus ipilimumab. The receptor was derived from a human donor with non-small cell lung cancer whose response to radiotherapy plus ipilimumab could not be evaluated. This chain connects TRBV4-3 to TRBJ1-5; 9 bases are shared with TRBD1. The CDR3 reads CASIHGRTGERSQHF. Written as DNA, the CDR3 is TGCGCCAGCATCCACGGCAGGACAGGGGAAAGGTCCCAGCATTTT.